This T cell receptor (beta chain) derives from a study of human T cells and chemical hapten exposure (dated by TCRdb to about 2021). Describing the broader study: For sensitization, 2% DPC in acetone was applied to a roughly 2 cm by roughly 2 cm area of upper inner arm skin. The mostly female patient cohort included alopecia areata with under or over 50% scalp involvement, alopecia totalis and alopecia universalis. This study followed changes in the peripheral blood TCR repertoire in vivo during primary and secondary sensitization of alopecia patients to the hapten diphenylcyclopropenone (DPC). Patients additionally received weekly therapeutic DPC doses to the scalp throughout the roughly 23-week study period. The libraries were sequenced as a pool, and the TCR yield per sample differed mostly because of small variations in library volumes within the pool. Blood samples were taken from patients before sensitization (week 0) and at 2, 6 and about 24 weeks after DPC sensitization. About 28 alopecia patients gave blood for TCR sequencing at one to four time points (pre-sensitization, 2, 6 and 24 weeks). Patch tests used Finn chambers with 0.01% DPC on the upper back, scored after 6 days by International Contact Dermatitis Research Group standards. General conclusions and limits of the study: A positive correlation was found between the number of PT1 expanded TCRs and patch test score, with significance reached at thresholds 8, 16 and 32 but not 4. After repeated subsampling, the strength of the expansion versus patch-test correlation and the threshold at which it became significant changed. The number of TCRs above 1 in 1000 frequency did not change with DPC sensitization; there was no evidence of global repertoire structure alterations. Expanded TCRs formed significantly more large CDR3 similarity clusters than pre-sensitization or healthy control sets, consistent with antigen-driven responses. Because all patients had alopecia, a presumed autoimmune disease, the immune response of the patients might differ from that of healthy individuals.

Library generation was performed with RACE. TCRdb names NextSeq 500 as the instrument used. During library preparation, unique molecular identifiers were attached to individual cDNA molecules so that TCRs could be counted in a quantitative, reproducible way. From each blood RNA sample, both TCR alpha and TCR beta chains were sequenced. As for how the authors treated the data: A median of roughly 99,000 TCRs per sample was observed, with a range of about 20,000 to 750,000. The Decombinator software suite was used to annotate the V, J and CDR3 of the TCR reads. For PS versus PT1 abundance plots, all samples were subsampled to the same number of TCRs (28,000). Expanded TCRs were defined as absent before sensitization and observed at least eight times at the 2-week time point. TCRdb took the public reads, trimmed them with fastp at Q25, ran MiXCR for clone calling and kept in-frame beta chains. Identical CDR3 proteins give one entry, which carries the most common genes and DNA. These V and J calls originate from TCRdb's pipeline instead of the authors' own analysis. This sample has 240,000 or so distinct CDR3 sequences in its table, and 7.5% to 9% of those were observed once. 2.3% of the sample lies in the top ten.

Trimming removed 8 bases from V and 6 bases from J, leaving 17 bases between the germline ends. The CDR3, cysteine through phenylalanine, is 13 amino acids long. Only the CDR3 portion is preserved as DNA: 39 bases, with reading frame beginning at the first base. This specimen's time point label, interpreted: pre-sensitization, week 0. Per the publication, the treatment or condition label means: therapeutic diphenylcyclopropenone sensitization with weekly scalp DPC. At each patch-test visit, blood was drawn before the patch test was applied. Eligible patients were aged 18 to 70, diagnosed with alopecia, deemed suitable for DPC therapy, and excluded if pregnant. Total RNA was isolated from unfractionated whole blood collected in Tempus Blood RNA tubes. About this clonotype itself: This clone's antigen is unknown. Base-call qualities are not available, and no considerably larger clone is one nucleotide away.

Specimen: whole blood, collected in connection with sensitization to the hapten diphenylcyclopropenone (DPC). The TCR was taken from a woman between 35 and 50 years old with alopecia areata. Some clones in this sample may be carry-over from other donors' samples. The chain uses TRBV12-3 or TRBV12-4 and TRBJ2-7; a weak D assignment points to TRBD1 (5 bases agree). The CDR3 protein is CASAAGLLVEQYF. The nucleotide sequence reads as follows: TGTGCCAGCGCCGCAGGGTTACTCGTCGAGCAGTACTTC.